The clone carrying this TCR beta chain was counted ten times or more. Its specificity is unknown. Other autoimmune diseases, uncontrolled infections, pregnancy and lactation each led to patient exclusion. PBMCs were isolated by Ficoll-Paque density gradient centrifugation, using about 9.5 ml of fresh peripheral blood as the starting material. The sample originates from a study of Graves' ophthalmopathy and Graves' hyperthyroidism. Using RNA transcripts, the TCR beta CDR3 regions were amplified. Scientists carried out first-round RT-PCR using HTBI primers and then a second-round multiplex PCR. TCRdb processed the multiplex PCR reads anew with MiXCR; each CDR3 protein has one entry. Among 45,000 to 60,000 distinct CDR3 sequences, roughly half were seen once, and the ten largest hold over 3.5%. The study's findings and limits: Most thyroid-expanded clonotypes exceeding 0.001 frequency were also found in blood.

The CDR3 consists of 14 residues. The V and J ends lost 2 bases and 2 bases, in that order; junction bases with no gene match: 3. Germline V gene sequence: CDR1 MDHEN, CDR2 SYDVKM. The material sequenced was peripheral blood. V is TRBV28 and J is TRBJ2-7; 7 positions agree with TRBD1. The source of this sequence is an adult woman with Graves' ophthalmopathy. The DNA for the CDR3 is TGTGCCAGCAGTTTAGAGGGGGCAGCCTACGAGCAGTACTTC. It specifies CASSLEGAAYEQYF.